The clone carrying this T cell receptor (beta chain) was counted at least ten times. The sample originates from a study of spatial heterogeneity in lung cancer. This CDR3 spans 15 amino acids. The V gene's germline CDR1 is LNHDA and CDR2 SQIVND (reference sequence). Trimming took off 6 bases at V and 3 bases at J, with 14 bases between the two ends. TCRdb used MiXCR to reprocess the 5' RACE reads, holding one entry per CDR3 protein. The sample lists over 70,000 distinct CDR3 sequences; approximately 8.9% were seen once. Sample time point: blood at routine non-recurrence follow-up after resection. Unsorted samples of tumor, nontumor lung or frozen PBMC had their whole RNA sequenced.

The input for sequencing was PBMCs, taken at follow-up. This clonotype was obtained from a female donor with early-stage non-small cell lung cancer. The chain has TRBV19 and TRBJ1-4, with D uncertain. DNA of the CDR3: TGTGCCAGTAGAAACCTTTTTGCAGCTAATGAAAAACTGTTTTTT. Its protein is CASRNLFAANEKLFF.